One and the same sample provided the 9 T cell receptor beta chains below, sequenced in a study of cytomegalovirus exposure and HLA in healthy donors (TCRdb year 2017). Library generation was performed with the immunoSEQ multiplex PCR assay. The multiplex PCR relied on a mix of 60 forward primers for TCR Vbeta segments and 13 reverse primers for TCR Jbeta segments. In TCRdb, the immuneACCESS table is reduced to in-frame sequences with V and J assigned. These tables do not hold every clone; where another copy was compared, an unresolved V gene accounts for under half, and the others remain unexplained. This sample has more than 150,000 clones in its table, and 81% of those were observed once. The ten largest clones represent less than 4.5% of the sample. The material sequenced was PBMCs. The source is a middle-aged man in good health and CMV-seronegative.

The chain recombines TRBV6-5 with TRBJ2-5; no clear D gene. This CDR3 comprises 14 residues. CDR1 is MNHEY, CDR2 SVGAGI, per germline. V was trimmed by 6 bases and J by 5 bases, leaving 16 bases between them. Written as DNA, the CDR3 is TGTGCCAGCAGCCTCGCGTCCCGCGCGGAGACCCAGTACTTC. This gives the protein CASSLASRAETQYF.

The chain joins TRBV28 to TRBJ2-7; D might be TRBD1 (6 bases). CDR3 length: 11 residues. Germline CDR1 is MDHEN and CDR2 is SYDVKM. Trimming shortened V by 6 bases and J by 5 bases, and 8 bases separated the two germline ends. The CDR3 sequence is CASSRGHEQYF. The CDR3 nucleotides are TGTGCCAGCAGCAGGGGCCACGAGCAGTACTTC.

The chain employs TRBV7-9 and TRBJ2-7, with D possibly TRBD1 on 5 matching bases. Germline V CDR1 and CDR2: SEHNR, FQNEAQ (reference sequence). This CDR3 contains 13 residues. V lost 5 bases to trimming and J lost 0 bases, with 8 bases between them. Here the CDR3 reads CASSQTASYEQYF. CDR3 DNA: TGTGCCAGCAGCCAGACAGCCTCCTACGAGCAGTACTTC.

The CDR3 sequence is CASSQDRTRPVELFF. The CDR3 bases are TGCGCCAGCAGCCAAGATAGGACAAGGCCTGTAGAGCTGTTTTTT. The chain joins TRBV4-3 to TRBJ2-2; a possible D gene is TRBD1 (5 bases). The CDR3 sequence is 15 residues long. V was cut by 0 bases and J by 11 bases, with 16 bases left in between. Germline lookup yields CDR1 LGHNA and CDR2 YSLEER.

V and J are TRBV6-5 and TRBJ1-4; D is unresolved. Germline CDR1 is MNHEY and CDR2 is SVGAGI. The CDR3 sequence is 13 residues long. The V end lost 4 bases, the J end lost 7 bases, and 10 bases lay between the germline ends. In DNA form, the CDR3 reads TGTGCCAGCAGTTGGCCGCGGCTTGAAAAACTGTTTTTT. This gives the protein CASSWPRLEKLFF.

This chain joins TRBV5-4 and TRBJ2-5; 7 nucleotides line up with TRBD2. The CDR3 runs 14 residues. Per germline, CDR1 SGHNT and CDR2 YYREEE (reference sequence). The ends lost 4 bases at V and 3 bases at J; junction bases unmatched: 6. The CDR3 spells CASSDLGGKETQYF. The CDR3 DNA reads TGTGCCAGCAGCGACTTGGGGGGGAAAGAGACCCAGTACTTC.

This clone was observed a few times. The chain uses TRBV9 and TRBJ2-5; possible D gene TRBD2, 5 bases. From germline, CDR1 is SGDLS and CDR2 YYNGEE. Trimming removed 1 base at V and 4 bases at J, with 14 bases between. This CDR3 spans 15 amino acids. CDR3 in amino acids: CASSVLWGDAETQYF. CDR3 coding DNA: TGTGCCAGCAGCGTACTATGGGGAGATGCAGAGACCCAGTACTTC.

The genes are TRBV7-9 and TRBJ2-1; 7 nucleotides match TRBD2. This CDR3 contains 14 residues. Trimming removed 5 bases from V and 9 bases from J; junction bases left unmatched: 10. Germline lookup yields CDR1 SEHNR and CDR2 FQNEAQ (reference sequence). DNA of the CDR3: TGTGCCAGCAGCCTCCGGGACTGGGGGGGTGAGCAGTTCTTC. It specifies CASSLRDWGGEQFF.

V is TRBV5-6 and J is TRBJ1-2, with 11 bases fitting TRBD1. Germline CDR1 reads SGHDT; CDR2 reads YYEEEE. The CDR3 is 13 residues long. V shed 2 bases, J shed 7 bases, and the junction held 1 base outside the gene matches. Here the CDR3 DNA reads TGTGCCAGCAGCTTAGGGACAGGGGGTGGCTACACCTTC. Translation: CASSLGTGGGYTF.